One sample yielded the 2 T cell receptor beta chains listed below, sequenced in a study of shared clonotypes between healthy human individuals. Sequenced by immunoSEQ multiplex PCR; TCRdb stores in-frame clones only, minus some. The data contain roughly 490,000 clones, over 65% of them singletons. Source material: PBMCs. The receptor source for this set is a woman aged 40 to 55 in good health. Some clones in this sample may be carry-over from other donors' samples.

This clone was seen just once. A far larger clone is off by one base, so a read error is likely. Additional DNA sequences in this sample encode the identical CDR3. The chain links TRBV5-6 to TRBJ2-5; unclear D gene. The CDR3 consists of 12 residues. V was shortened by 0 bases and J by 4 bases, with 4 bases between the two germline ends. From germline, CDR1 is SGHDT and CDR2 YYEEEE. The CDR3 protein is CASSLDGETQYF. CDR3 bases: TGTGCCAGCAGCTTGGACGGAGAGACCCAGTACTTC.

This clone appeared a few times. The chain recombines TRBV28 with TRBJ1-1; no clear D. CDR3 length: 12 amino acids. V was cut by 5 bases and J by 10 bases, with 14 bases left in between. Germline V gives CDR1 MDHEN, CDR2 SYDVKM. The CDR3 nucleotides read TGTGCCAGCAGTCCCGAGGGTCGGAGAGCTTTCTTT. This sequence encodes CASSPEGRRAFF.